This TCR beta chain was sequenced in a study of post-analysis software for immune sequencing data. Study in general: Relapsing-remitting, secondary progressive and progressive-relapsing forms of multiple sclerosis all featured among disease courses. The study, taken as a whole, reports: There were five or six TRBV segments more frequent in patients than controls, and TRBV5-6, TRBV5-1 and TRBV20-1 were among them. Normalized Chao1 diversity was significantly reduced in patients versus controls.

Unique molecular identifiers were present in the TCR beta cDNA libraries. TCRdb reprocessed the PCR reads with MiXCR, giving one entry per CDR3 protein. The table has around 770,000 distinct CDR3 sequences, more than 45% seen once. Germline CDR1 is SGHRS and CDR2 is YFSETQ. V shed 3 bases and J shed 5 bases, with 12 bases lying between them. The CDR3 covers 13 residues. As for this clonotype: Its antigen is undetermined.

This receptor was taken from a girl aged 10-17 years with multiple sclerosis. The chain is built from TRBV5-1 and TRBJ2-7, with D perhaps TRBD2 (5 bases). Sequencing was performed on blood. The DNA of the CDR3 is TGCGCCAGCAGCTGGGCCACGGGGAACGAGCAGTACTTC. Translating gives CASSWATGNEQYF.